A selection of T cell receptor beta chains follows, all from one sample in a study of cytomegalovirus exposure and HLA in healthy donors. Some clones are missing from TCRdb's copy, which holds only in-frame ones; the method was immunoSEQ multiplex PCR. The sample holds around 130,000 clones, over 70% seen once. Sequences were obtained from PBMCs. The source of these receptors is a woman in her thirties or forties in good health and CMV-seropositive. CDR3s leave out the opening cysteine and the closing phenylalanine or tryptophan.

TRBV6-6 ASSYSGVEQY
TRBV11-3 ASSLDRGSSEQF
TRBV28 ASSVYTGYEQPQH
TRBV5-1 ASRSGQAGSYEQY
TRBV5-4 ASSLDYSGSGNTIY
TRBV28 ASSSMYSNQPQH
TRBV30 AWSAWLGGLGEKLF
TRBV18 ASSTSIDAEAF
TRBV5-1 ASSFTGSLGNTIY
TRBV2 ASKEGTVNEKLF
TRBV5-5 ASSFTGNEQF
TRBV6-5 ASSYSRSSGANVLT
TRBV28 ASSRSDGTGASYGYT
TRBV7-8 ASSGSGRRNEQF
TRBV5-1 ASSPVTGSHGYT
TRBV7-6 ASSSGLGNTIY
TRBV5-5 ASSLGRGDGQPQH
TRBV7-3 ASSYSREEPSS
TRBV5-1 ASSTRTGTGTYEQY
TRBV4-3 ASSLGQQTDTQY